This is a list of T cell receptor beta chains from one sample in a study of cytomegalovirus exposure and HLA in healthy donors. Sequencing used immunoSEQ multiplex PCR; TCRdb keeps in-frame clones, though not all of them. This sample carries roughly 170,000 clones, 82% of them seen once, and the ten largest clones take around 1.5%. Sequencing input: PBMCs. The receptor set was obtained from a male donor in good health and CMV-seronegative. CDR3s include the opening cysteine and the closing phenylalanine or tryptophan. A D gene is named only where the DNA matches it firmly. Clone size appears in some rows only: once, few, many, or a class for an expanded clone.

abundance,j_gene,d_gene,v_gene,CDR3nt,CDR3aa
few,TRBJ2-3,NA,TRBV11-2,TGTGCCAGCAGCTTAAGTGACAGGAAGAACACAGATACGCAGTATTTT,CASSLSDRKNTDTQYF
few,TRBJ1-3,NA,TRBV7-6,TGTGCCAGCAGCTCCACCTGGCAGGGTGAAGGAAACACCATATATTTT,CASSSTWQGEGNTIYF
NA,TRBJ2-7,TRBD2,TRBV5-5,TGTGCCAGCAGCTTAGTCGCGGGAGGGTACGAGCAGTACTTC,CASSLVAGGYEQYF
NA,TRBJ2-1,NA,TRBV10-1,TGCGCCAGCAGTGAGTCTTGTAGGGCGGAGGGGCACAATGAGCAGTTCTTC,CASSESCRAEGHNEQFF
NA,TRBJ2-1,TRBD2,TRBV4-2,TGTGCCAGCAGCCTACGGACTAGCGGGAGTCCTTCGTACAATGAGCAGTTCTTC,CASSLRTSGSPSYNEQFF
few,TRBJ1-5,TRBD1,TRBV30,TGTGCCTGGAGTGACGACAGGGGGATGAATCAGCCCCAGCATTTT,CAWSDDRGMNQPQHF
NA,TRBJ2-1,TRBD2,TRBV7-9,TGTGCCCTGGCTAGCGGGAGTCACTCCTACAATGAGCAGTTCTTC,CALASGSHSYNEQFF
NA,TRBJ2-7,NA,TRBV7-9,TGTGCCAGCAGCTCCCCGATGGGTCGGGATTCCTACGAGCAGTACTTC,CASSSPMGRDSYEQYF
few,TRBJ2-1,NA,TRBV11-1,TGTGCCAGCAGCTTAACAGTTTACAATGAGCAGTTCTTC,CASSLTVYNEQFF
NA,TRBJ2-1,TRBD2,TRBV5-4,TGTGCCAGCAGCTTGGCCGGAGGCGGGGGGGCCTACAATGAGCAGTTCTTC,CASSLAGGGGAYNEQFF
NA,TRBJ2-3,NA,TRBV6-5,TGTGCCAGCAGCAGAAGTGATACGCAGTATTTT,CASSRSDTQYF
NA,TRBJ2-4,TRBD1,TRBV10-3,TGTGCCACCCGGGACAGTCTAGCCAAAAACATTCAGTACTTC,CATRDSLAKNIQYF
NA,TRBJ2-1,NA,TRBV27,TGTGCCAGCAATAGCGGAACCTACAATGAGCAGTTCTTC,CASNSGTYNEQFF
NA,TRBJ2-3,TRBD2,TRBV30,TGTGCCTGGAGTGTGTATAAGGGGACTAGCGGGAGTCCAGATACGCAGTATTTT,CAWSVYKGTSGSPDTQYF
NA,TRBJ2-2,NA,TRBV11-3,TGTGCCAGCAGCCGGGAAGAGGCCGTTCGGGGGGAGCTGTTTTTT,CASSREEAVRGELFF
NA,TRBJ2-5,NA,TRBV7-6,TGTGCCAGCAGCTTAGCTCTGGGCGGGGCACAAGAGACCCAGTACTTC,CASSLALGGAQETQYF
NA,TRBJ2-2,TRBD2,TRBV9,TGTGCCAGCAGCGTTGGACTAGCGGGAGTGGAGGTTGGGGAGCTGTTTTTT,CASSVGLAGVEVGELFF
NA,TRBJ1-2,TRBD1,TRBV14,TGTGCCAGCAGCCAAGATGGTCAGGGGGCCTATGGCTACACCTTC,CASSQDGQGAYGYTF
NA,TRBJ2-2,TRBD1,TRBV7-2,TGTGCCAGCAGCATCCCAGACAGGGGCACCGGGGAGCTGTTTTTT,CASSIPDRGTGELFF
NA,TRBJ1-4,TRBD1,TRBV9,TGTGCCAGCAGCGTAGATCAGGGGGATTATGAAAAACTGTTTTTT,CASSVDQGDYEKLFF